Sequencing of this T cell receptor beta chain was carried out in a study of identical twins. The study's findings and limits: Zero-insertion results could be subject to partial confounding by invariant MAIT and iNKT cells.

As concerns this clonotype: The antigen is unknown.

Trimming removed 8 bases from V and 1 base from J, with 11 bases in between. The CDR3 consists of 13 residues. Germline values: CDR1 MNHEY, CDR2 SMNVEV (reference sequence). TCRdb used MiXCR to reprocess the 5' RACE reads, holding one entry per CDR3 protein. This table has some 590,000 distinct CDR3 sequences, around a tenth appearing once. The sample was also reused in another study, on yellow fever vaccine responses in identical twins.

The chain employs TRBV27 and TRBJ1-1; D is ambiguous. Sequences were obtained from PBMCs. This sequence was found in a woman aged 18 to 35 in good health. CDR3 nucleotides: TGTGCCAGCCACCCCCTCAAGAACACTGAAGCTTTCTTT. Amino acids: CASHPLKNTEAFF.